A selection of T cell receptor beta chains follows, all from one sample in a study of blood T cell repertoires in COVID-19. The protocol was immunoSEQ multiplex PCR, while the TCRdb copy is restricted to in-frame clones and leaves out a portion. The table shows approximately 270,000 clones, with around nine tenths occurring only once. The material sequenced was PBMCs or T cells enriched from blood (not recorded which). The receptors originated from a woman aged 55-69 years who had recovered from COVID-19. Each CDR3 is given with its conserved first and last residue. Fields, in order: D gene, V gene, clone size, J gene, CDR3 DNA, CDR3 protein. A D gene is named only where the DNA matches it firmly. For some rows the clone size is stated as once, few or many, or as a class when expanded; others skip it.

NA,TRBV2,few,TRBJ2-1,TGTGCCAGCAGGATGGTTAGCTCCTACAATGAGCAGTTCTTC,CASRMVSSYNEQFF
TRBD1,TRBV13,NA,TRBJ1-3,TGTGCCAGCAGCTTATCATCCGGGACAGGGGTAGGAAACACCATATATTTT,CASSLSSGTGVGNTIYF
TRBD2,TRBV24-1,NA,TRBJ2-3,TGTGCCACCAGTGATCGAAGCGGGAGGGCTAGCACAGATACGCAGTATTTT,CATSDRSGRASTDTQYF
TRBD1,TRBV11-2,NA,TRBJ1-1,TGTGCCACCCAGTACGGAGGGGGCGACACTGAAGCTTTCTTT,CATQYGGGDTEAFF
TRBD1,TRBV5-1,NA,TRBJ2-7,TGCGCCAGCAGCTTGGCCCCGACAGGGGTATCCTACGAGCAGTACTTC,CASSLAPTGVSYEQYF
NA,TRBV3-1/TRBV3-2,NA,TRBJ2-1,TGTGCCAGCAGCCAAGACAGGGAAGGGGGGCAGTTCTTC,CASSQDREGGQFF
NA,TRBV24-1,NA,TRBJ2-7,TGTGCCACCAGTGACCCCGGGTCGGGCTCCTACGAGCAGTACTTC,CATSDPGSGSYEQYF
TRBD2,TRBV7-6,NA,TRBJ2-3,TGTGCCAGCAGCTTAAGCCCTAGCGGGGCGATAGATACGCAGTATTTT,CASSLSPSGAIDTQYF
NA,TRBV19,NA,TRBJ2-7,TGTGCCAGTGAGGGCAGAACCTACGAGCAGTACTTC,CASEGRTYEQYF
TRBD2,TRBV7-2,NA,TRBJ2-2,TGTGCCAGCATGCCGGGGGGGAGGAGTCTAAGGGAGCTGTTTTTT,CASMPGGRSLRELFF
NA,TRBV2,NA,TRBJ2-4,TGTGCCAGCAGTGGGGCAATAAGAAACATTCAGTACTTC,CASSGAIRNIQYF
NA,TRBV2,NA,TRBJ2-7,TGTGCCAGCAGTGGTGCAGTTCCAGACTACGAGCAGTACTTC,CASSGAVPDYEQYF
NA,TRBV7-9,NA,TRBJ1-2,TGTGCCAGCAGCTCTAGCATGGGTCTTGGCTACACCTTC,CASSSSMGLGYTF
NA,TRBV14,NA,TRBJ1-2,TGTGCCAGCAGCCAATACGACATAGGGCGATCGGGAGGCTACACCTTC,CASSQYDIGRSGGYTF
NA,TRBV7-2,NA,TRBJ1-3,TGTGCCAGCAGCTCCTCAGGGGGAAACACCATATATTTT,CASSSSGGNTIYF
TRBD1,TRBV14,NA,TRBJ2-2,TGTGCCAGCAATCGACAGGGCACCGGGGAGCTGTTTTTT,CASNRQGTGELFF
TRBD1,TRBV24-1,NA,TRBJ1-2,TGTGCCACCAGTGACTGGACAGGGGATGGCTACACCTTC,CATSDWTGDGYTF
NA,TRBV7-9,NA,TRBJ2-5,TGTGCCAGCAGTTATATCCAAGAGACCCAGTACTTC,CASSYIQETQYF
TRBD1,TRBV5-4,NA,TRBJ1-2,TGTGCCAGCAGCTTGGCCAGGGGGCAGGATGGCTACACCTTC,CASSLARGQDGYTF
NA,TRBV27,few,TRBJ1-2,TGTGCCAGCAGTTTATCAGGAGACGGCGGCTACACCTTC,CASSLSGDGGYTF
NA,TRBV5-1,NA,TRBJ1-6,TGCGCCAGCAGGAGGGACTCTCCAGATTCACCCCTCCACTTT,CASRRDSPDSPLHF
TRBD2,TRBV10-2,NA,TRBJ2-1,TGCGCCAGCAGTGATCCTGACTGGCGGGAGGCGTACAATGAGCAGTTCTTC,CASSDPDWREAYNEQFF
TRBD1,TRBV4-1,NA,TRBJ1-2,TGCGCCAGCAGCCAAGAAGACAGGGGGGGAAACTATGGCTACACCTTC,CASSQEDRGGNYGYTF
TRBD2,TRBV18,once,TRBJ2-1,TGTGCCAGCTCTCAATTAGCGGGAGTTTCCAATGAGCAGTTCTTC,CASSQLAGVSNEQFF
TRBD2,TRBV30,once,TRBJ2-1,TGTGCCTGGAGTGTAGGAGCGGGAGGTACGGATGAGCAGTTCTTC,CAWSVGAGGTDEQFF
NA,TRBV12-3/TRBV12-4,once,TRBJ1-2,TGTGCCAGCAGTTTAGGTTTTAACTCGGGCTACACCTTC,CASSLGFNSGYTF
NA,TRBV4-1,NA,TRBJ2-3,TGCGCCAGCAGCCGGACAGGCACAGATACGCAGTATTTT,CASSRTGTDTQYF
TRBD2,TRBV4-1,NA,TRBJ2-1,TGCGCCAGCAGCCAGGGACTAGCGGAGCCCAATGAGCAGTTCTTC,CASSQGLAEPNEQFF
NA,TRBV28,NA,TRBJ1-1,TGTGCCAGCAGGCATCCCCTACGGGGCACTGAAGCTTTCTTT,CASRHPLRGTEAFF
NA,TRBV28,once,TRBJ1-6,TGTGCCAGCAGCGTGGTTACAGATCATTCACCCCTCCACTTT,CASSVVTDHSPLHF
NA,TRBV7-9,NA,TRBJ2-7,TGTGCCAGCAGGGGGGCAGGGATCTACGAGCAGTACTTC,CASRGAGIYEQYF
NA,TRBV3-1/TRBV3-2,NA,TRBJ1-2,TGTGCCAGCAGCCTAGGACAGACCTATGGCTACACCTTC,CASSLGQTYGYTF
TRBD2,TRBV6-5,NA,TRBJ2-1,TGTGCCAGCAGTCCCTCTAGCGGGTATCGCAATGAGCAGTTCTTC,CASSPSSGYRNEQFF
TRBD2,TRBV9,NA,TRBJ2-1,TGTGCCAGCAGCGACCTAGCGGGAGGGACCGATGAGCAGTTCTTC,CASSDLAGGTDEQFF
NA,TRBV28,NA,TRBJ1-5,TGTGCCAGCAGGCCCGGGGGCAATCAGCCCCAGCATTTT,CASRPGGNQPQHF
NA,TRBV18,NA,TRBJ2-1,TGTGCCAGCTCCCCGGACGGGGGGCTATCCTACAATGAGCAGTTCTTC,CASSPDGGLSYNEQFF
TRBD1,TRBV5-1,few,TRBJ1-1,TGCGCCAGCAGCGCGACAGGGAAGAACACTGAAGCTTTCTTT,CASSATGKNTEAFF